One and the same sample provided the 9 T cell receptor beta chains below, sequenced in a study of blood T cell repertoires in COVID-19. Produced via immunoSEQ multiplex PCR; TCRdb's table is partial and in-frame only. There are more than 25,000 clones in the sample; roughly 87% occur only once, and 0.95% to 1.1% lies in the top ten. Material for sequencing was peripheral blood. The receptors come from a man between 65 and 80 years old with active or convalescent COVID-19.

The chain joins TRBV27 to TRBJ1-1; no clear D gene. The CDR3 is 13 residues long. Trimming stripped 10 bases from V and 2 bases from J, with 14 bases between. CDR1 and CDR2 from the germline V gene are MNHEY and SMNVEV (reference sequence). The CDR3 DNA is TGTGCCACCTCGACGGGGTATAACACTGAAGCTTTCTTT. Protein product: CATSTGYNTEAFF.

The rearrangement joins TRBV7-9 to TRBJ2-2; the match to TRBD1 covers 7 bases. Germline V gene lookup returns CDR1 SEHNR and CDR2 FQNEAQ (reference sequence). The CDR3 is 16 residues long. V lost 0 bases, J lost 4 bases, and 5 bases stayed unmatched. The DNA of the CDR3 is TGTGCCAGCAGCTTAGCCGGGACAGCCCGCACCGGGGAGCTGTTTTTT. Protein sequence: CASSLAGTARTGELFF.

The V call is TRBV7-9, the J call TRBJ2-3; 10 bases line up with TRBD2. CDR1 is SEHNR, CDR2 FQNEAQ, per germline (reference sequence). The CDR3 has 14 residues. The V and J ends lost 2 bases and 8 bases, in that order; junction bases with no gene match: 4. CDR3 sequence (DNA): TGTGCCAGCAGCTTAAGCGGGGGGGCCGGTACGCAGTATTTT. It encodes CASSLSGGAGTQYF.

The chain has TRBV18 and TRBJ1-2; possibly TRBD1 for D (6 bases). The V gene lost 3 bases and the J gene lost 4 bases, with 15 bases spanning the gap. The CDR3 totals 15 residues. The germline V gene encodes CDR1 KGHSH and CDR2 LQKENI. DNA for the CDR3: TGTGCCAGCTCACCCCCACAGGGAATTGGCTATGGCTACACCTTC. The encoded protein is CASSPPQGIGYGYTF. The complete variable domain, with remaining parts taken from reference TRBV18 and TRBJ1-2, reads NAGVMQNPRHLVRRRGQEARLRCSPMKGHSHVYWYRQLPEEGLKFMVYLQKENIIDESGMPKERFSAEFPKEGPSILRIQQVVRGDSAAYFCASSPPQGIGYGYTFGSGTRLTVV.

V gene TRBV5-1 combines with J gene TRBJ1-2, with 8 bases lining up with TRBD1. With 4 bases clipped from V and 8 bases from J, the junction kept 10 bases outside the gene matches. Germline CDR1 reads SGHRS; CDR2 reads YFSETQ. This CDR3 comprises 14 residues. The CDR3 reads CASSQDRAGAGYTF. The CDR3 coding sequence is TGCGCCAGCAGCCAGGACAGGGCGGGTGCCGGCTACACCTTC.

This chain uses TRBV5-1 with TRBJ2-6, with D possibly being TRBD2 (5 bases). Germline V gene sequence: CDR1 SGHRS, CDR2 YFSETQ. This CDR3 has 17 residues. The V gene lost 4 bases and the J gene lost 3 bases, with 17 bases spanning the gap. For the CDR3, the DNA is TGCGCCAGCAGCCGAGGACTTCCCGGTGGTGGGGCCAACGTCCTGACTTTC. This encodes CASSRGLPGGGANVLTF.

The chain uses TRBV24-1 and TRBJ1-2; 7 nucleotides align to TRBD1. This CDR3 spans 16 amino acids. V trimming: 3 bases; J trimming: 2 bases; junction bases outside the gene matches: 8. Germline V gene data show CDR1 as KGHDR and CDR2 as SFDVKD. The CDR3 nucleotides read TGTGCCACCAGTGATACGCGGACAGGTGGGAACTATGGCTACACCTTC. Encoded protein: CATSDTRTGGNYGYTF.

This chain joins TRBV23-1 and TRBJ1-2; D call uncertain. TRBV23-1 is marked as an open reading frame, function uncertain. V shed 5 bases and J shed 2 bases, with 9 bases lying between them. This CDR3 region has 13 residues. This chain's CDR3 is CASSLDGNYGYTF. The CDR3 DNA reads as TGCGCCAGCAGTTTAGACGGGAACTATGGCTACACCTTC.

This clone was picked up one time. This rearrangement joins TRBV18 to TRBJ2-6, with 7 bases aligning to TRBD1. J gave up 0 bases and V 4 bases, and 9 bases lay outside the gene matches. The germline gives CDR1 KGHSH, CDR2 LQKENI. This CDR3 comprises 18 residues. The CDR3 DNA sequence: TGTGCCAGCTCACGTAACCGTTCAGGGGGCTCTGGGGCCAACGTCCTGACTTTC. Amino acids: CASSRNRSGGSGANVLTF.